Listed below are T cell receptor beta chains from one sample, sequenced in a study of blood T cell repertoires in COVID-19. Assay used: immunoSEQ multiplex PCR; TCRdb lists only in-frame clones, some missing. The repertoire holds fewer than 70,000 clones, with 87% as singletons. The source material was peripheral blood. The receptors stem from a man over 45 with active COVID-19. CDR3s include the opening cysteine and the closing phenylalanine or tryptophan. The D gene is left open where the match is weak. Clone size is given for some rows only: seen once, a few or many times, or a class if the clone is expanded.

v_gene	abundance	d_gene	j_gene	CDR3aa	CDR3nt
TRBV5-6	-	TRBD2	TRBJ2-3	CASSGLPGGGTDTQYF	TGTGCCAGCAGCGGCCTTCCGGGAGGAGGCACAGATACGCAGTATTTT
TRBV19	-	-	TRBJ2-3	CASSYPDNTDTQYF	TGTGCCAGTAGTTACCCAGACAACACAGATACGCAGTATTTT
TRBV2	-	-	TRBJ1-2	CASSVERGPGYTF	TGTGCCAGCAGTGTAGAGCGAGGGCCTGGCTACACCTTC
TRBV6-5	-	TRBD1	TRBJ1-4	CASSFTGANEKLFF	TGTGCCAGCAGCTTTACAGGGGCTAATGAAAAACTGTTTTTT
TRBV11-2	once	TRBD2	TRBJ2-3	CASSRGGAGGYTDTQYF	TGTGCCAGCAGCCGCGGGGGAGCGGGGGGATACACAGATACGCAGTATTTT
TRBV3-1/TRBV3-2	-	TRBD1	TRBJ2-3	CASSRTGVTDTQYF	TGTGCCAGCAGCCGGACAGGCGTAACAGATACGCAGTATTTT
TRBV27	-	TRBD1	TRBJ1-2	CASSSHGQENYGYTF	TGTGCCAGCAGCTCTCACGGACAGGAGAACTATGGCTACACCTTC
TRBV6-6	-	-	TRBJ1-5	CASSYSDIAQPQHF	TGTGCCAGCAGTTACTCCGACATTGCGCAGCCCCAGCATTTT
TRBV29-1	-	-	TRBJ2-4	CSVEDLRGKNIQYF	TGCAGCGTTGAAGATCTTAGGGGAAAAAACATTCAGTACTTC
TRBV7-3	once	TRBD1	TRBJ1-1	CASSPGTAQPRDTEAFF	TGTGCCAGCAGCCCAGGGACAGCCCAGCCGCGGGACACTGAAGCTTTCTTT
TRBV30	-	TRBD1	TRBJ1-4	CAWSASTGKNEKLFF	TGTGCCTGGAGTGCTTCGACAGGGAAGAATGAAAAACTGTTTTTT
TRBV6-2/TRBV6-3	-	TRBD1	TRBJ2-7	CASSPGYRPGQNNEQYF	TGTGCCAGCAGTCCCGGGTACCGTCCGGGACAGAACAACGAGCAGTACTTC
TRBV7-6	-	TRBD2	TRBJ2-1	CASSLSGDRYNEQFF	TGTGCCAGCAGCCTTAGCGGGGACCGCTACAATGAGCAGTTCTTC
TRBV11-2	few	-	TRBJ1-6	CASSLSTGNSPLHF	TGTGCCAGCAGCTTATCGACTGGTAATTCACCCCTCCACTTT
TRBV5-1	-	-	TRBJ1-2	CASYQMGGSNYGYTF	TGCGCCAGCTATCAGATGGGGGGGTCTAACTATGGCTACACCTTC
TRBV10-3	-	TRBD1	TRBJ2-7	CAISSRTGTGGYEQYF	TGTGCCATCAGTTCGAGGACAGGGACAGGGGGATACGAGCAGTACTTC
TRBV2	-	-	TRBJ2-2	CASSASGTGELFF	TGTGCCAGCAGTGCGTCGGGGACCGGGGAGCTGTTTTTT
TRBV7-7	-	TRBD2	TRBJ2-2	CASSLAGHHTGELFF	TGTGCTAGCAGCTTAGCGGGACACCACACCGGGGAGCTGTTTTTT
TRBV6-5	-	TRBD1	TRBJ1-5	CASSQTGEQPQHF	TGTGCCAGCAGTCAAACAGGGGAACAGCCCCAGCATTTT
TRBV20-1	once	TRBD1	TRBJ1-2	CSPGQADGYTF	TGCAGTCCCGGACAGGCCGATGGCTACACCTTC
TRBV18	-	TRBD1	TRBJ1-3	CASSQQGSGNTIYF	TGTGCCAGCTCGCAACAGGGGTCTGGAAACACCATATATTTT
TRBV7-9	-	-	TRBJ2-3	CASSQTRSDTQYF	TGTGCCAGCAGCCAAACTAGATCAGATACGCAGTATTTT
TRBV29-1	-	-	TRBJ2-7	CSATGQSTYEQYF	TGCAGCGCAACCGGACAGTCGACCTACGAGCAGTACTTC
TRBV9	-	TRBD2	TRBJ2-1	CASSVGLGLAGVGEQFF	TGTGCCAGCAGCGTCGGTCTCGGTTTAGCGGGAGTAGGTGAGCAGTTCTTC
TRBV11-2	-	-	TRBJ1-1	CASRTSRGGEAFF	TGTGCCAGCAGGACCTCGAGGGGGGGTGAAGCTTTCTTT
TRBV28	-	TRBD2	TRBJ2-3	CASSPHLAGVTDTQYF	TGTGCCAGCAGCCCTCATCTAGCGGGGGTAACAGATACGCAGTATTTT
TRBV19	-	TRBD2	TRBJ2-3	CASSWGLAGADTQYF	TGTGCCAGTAGTTGGGGACTAGCCGGGGCAGATACGCAGTATTTT
TRBV27	-	-	TRBJ1-2	CASSPSRGPYGYTF	TGTGCCAGCAGCCCCAGCAGGGGCCCCTATGGCTACACCTTC